Listed here are 13 T cell receptor beta chains from one sample, sequenced in a study of T-cell reconstitution after alpha-beta-depleted transplantation in children. Preparation of the TCRbeta library was carried out with unique molecular identifiers. Each CDR3 protein is one row after TCRdb ran MiXCR on the PCR reads. The table records more than 90,000 distinct CDR3 sequences, over 9% of them present only once. The sequences come from PBMCs, collected before TCRalphabeta/CD19-depleted stem cell transplant. The receptor source for this set is a boy aged 2 to 10 with acute lymphoblastic leukemia, due to receive a stem cell transplant.

The sample holds many counts of this clonotype. Compared with germline, one end of the junction differs, possibly owing to a read error. The chain is built from TRBV7-7 and TRBJ2-5, with 7 bases lining up with TRBD2. This CDR3 comprises 14 residues. Germline loops: CDR1 SSHAT, CDR2 FNYEAQ (reference sequence). Written as DNA, the CDR3 is TGTGCTAGCAGCTTAGGCGGGAGAAGGGAGACCCAGTACTTC. This codes for CASSLGGRRETQYF.

This clonotype was recorded many times. The gene calls are TRBV10-2 and TRBJ2-7; the D gene is possibly TRBD1 (6 bases). The CDR3 has 14 residues. Germline-derived CDR1 and CDR2 are WSHSY and SAAADI. Trimming pared 4 bases from V and 5 bases from J, leaving 15 bases between. As DNA, the CDR3 is TGCGCCAGCAGTGGGCTCCTCAGGGGAGACGAGCAGTACTTC. Amino acids: CASSGLLRGDEQYF.

V gene TRBV2 combines with J gene TRBJ2-4; D may be TRBD1 or TRBD2 (5 bases each). Trimming left V 1 base short and J 1 base short, with 11 bases between. The CDR3 loop spans 16 amino acids. Germline CDR1 reads SNHLY; CDR2 reads FYNNEI. CDR3 DNA: TGTGCCAGCAGTGAAGATGAGGGGTCTGCCAAAAACATTCAGTACTTC. It is translated as CASSEDEGSAKNIQYF.

The chain uses TRBV5-1 and TRBJ2-7; D unresolved. This CDR3 is built from 16 residues. With 0 bases removed from V and 1 base from J, the gap between germline ends came to 14 bases. Germline V gene sequence: CDR1 SGHRS, CDR2 YFSETQ. The CDR3 reads CASSLEGPKASYEQYF. CDR3 DNA: TGCGCCAGCAGCTTGGAAGGTCCGAAAGCTTCCTACGAGCAGTACTTC.

This clonotype was counted at least ten times. V usage is TRBV20-1 and J usage is TRBJ2-7; 8 bases are a match to TRBD2. V dropped 0 bases and J dropped 5; count of bases not matched to a gene: 9. The CDR3 consists of 15 residues. Germline lookup yields CDR1 DFQATT and CDR2 SNEGSKA (reference sequence). CDR3 bases: TGCAGTGCTAGAGATATCGGTAGCGGGACCCACGAGCAGTACTTC. Encoded protein: CSARDIGSGTHEQYF.

This clonotype was detected only a few times. The V and J genes are TRBV5-1 and TRBJ2-7; 9 bases align to TRBD2. This CDR3 contains 14 residues. CDR1 is SGHRS and CDR2 is YFSETQ in the germline V gene. Losses at the gene ends were 4 bases for V and 7 bases for J; bases not matched to a gene: 9. The CDR3 here is CASSILAGEGEQYF. The CDR3 DNA sequence: TGCGCCAGCAGCATTTTAGCGGGAGAAGGAGAGCAGTACTTC.

This clonotype has ten or more counts. This rearrangement joins TRBV6-1 to TRBJ2-7; D gene ambiguous. The CDR3 has 15 amino acids. V lost 6 bases and J 0 bases, leaving 15 bases between the germline ends. Germline V CDR1 and CDR2: MNHNS, SASEGT. In nucleotides, the CDR3 is TGTGCCAGCAGCCCCTGGAGTCACGCCTCCTACGAGCAGTACTTC. Amino acids: CASSPWSHASYEQYF.

V and J are TRBV14 and TRBJ2-3, with 12 bases matching TRBD2. Germline lookup yields CDR1 SGHDN and CDR2 FVKESK. J was trimmed by 2 bases and V by 3 bases; bases with no gene match: 6. This CDR3 has 17 amino acids. In DNA form, the CDR3 reads TGTGCCAGCAGCCAGCGGCGGACTAGCGGGAACACAGATACGCAGTATTTT. Its protein product is CASSQRRTSGNTDTQYF.

In regard to this clonotype: The conserved closing phenylalanine or tryptophan is absent in this CDR3, likely reflecting a read error. The chain employs TRBV5-1 and TRBJ1-5; no definite D call. Germline-derived CDR1 and CDR2 are SGHRS and YFSETQ. Deletions cut 2 bases from V and 5 bases from J, with 20 bases between. This CDR3 has 17 residues. The CDR3 loop is CASSFLPGQFPDQPQHL. CDR3 sequence (DNA): TGCGCCAGCAGCTTCCTACCGGGCCAATTCCCTGATCAGCCCCAGCATTTG.

The J gene is TRBJ2-7, the V gene TRBV7-8; 7 bases are a match to TRBD2. Trimming cost V 5 bases and J 3 bases; bases outside gene matches: 10. CDR1 is SGHVS, CDR2 FQNEAQ, per germline. The CDR3 is 15 amino acids. CDR3 coding DNA: TGTGCCAGCAGCCTGGTGGCGGGAGATATCTACGAGCAGTACTTC. Its protein product is CASSLVAGDIYEQYF.

This clonotype turned up a few times. The chain joins TRBV20-1 to TRBJ2-1; D perhaps matches TRBD1 (6 bases). CDR1 is DFQATT and CDR2 is SNEGSKA in the germline V gene (reference sequence). Trimming shortened V by 3 bases and J by 5 bases, and 14 bases separated the two germline ends. The CDR3 is 14 amino acids. The CDR3 DNA reads as TGCAGTGCTAGGGTCGGGACACCTAACAATGAGCAGTTCTTC. It codes for CSARVGTPNNEQFF.

This clonotype has a count of ten or more. This chain joins TRBV5-1 and TRBJ2-1; 11 bases fit TRBD2. From germline, CDR1 is SGHRS and CDR2 YFSETQ. CDR3 size: 18 residues. The V segment lost 4 bases and the J segment 6 bases; nucleotides outside the gene matches: 15. The CDR3 loop reads CASSPSRTTSGKVNEQFF. CDR3 sequence (DNA): TGCGCCAGCAGCCCCTCCCGTACGACTAGCGGGAAGGTCAATGAGCAGTTCTTC.

This clonotype was recorded at least ten times. The gene calls are TRBV7-6 and TRBJ2-7, with 10 positions matching TRBD2. Trimming removed 3 bases from V and 5 bases from J; junction bases left unmatched: 7. The CDR3 runs 15 residues. In germline, CDR1 is SGHVS, CDR2 FNYEAQ. CDR3 in DNA: TGTGCCAGCAGCTTCTCTAGCGGGAGTCAGGACGAGCAGTACTTC. Amino acid sequence: CASSFSSGSQDEQYF.